Listed below are T cell receptor beta chains from one sample, sequenced in a study of OX40 agonist ivuxolimab in advanced cancers. Assay used: immunoSEQ multiplex PCR; TCRdb lists only in-frame clones, some missing. The data contain some 69,000 clones, 80% to 95% of them singletons. The specimen comprised CD4+ or CD8+ T cells sorted from blood, sampled in a trial of the OX40 agonist ivuxolimab. The origin of the receptors is an adult with an advanced solid tumor such as melanoma, head and neck, liver or kidney cancer. The CDR3 runs from the conserved cysteine through the conserved F or W. D genes are given only for firm matches. Size is omitted from some rows. Given values are once, few, many or a class for expanded clones.

V gene: TRBV5-5
clone size: once
J gene: TRBJ2-3
D gene: -
CDR3 protein: CASSLDGERPWTDTQYF
CDR3 DNA: TGTGCCAGCAGCTTGGACGGGGAACGACCTTGGACAGATACGCAGTATTTT

V gene: TRBV7-9
clone size: -
J gene: TRBJ2-7
D gene: TRBD1
CDR3 protein: CASSPGQGQYF
CDR3 DNA: TGTGCCAGCAGCCCAGGACAGGGGCAGTACTTC

V gene: TRBV15
clone size: -
J gene: TRBJ1-5
D gene: -
CDR3 protein: CATSSPRGGPEGNQPQHF
CDR3 DNA: TGTGCCACCAGCAGTCCTAGGGGGGGGCCAGAAGGCAATCAGCCCCAGCATTTT

V gene: TRBV6-1
clone size: -
J gene: TRBJ2-3
D gene: -
CDR3 protein: CASSGRWEIDTQYF
CDR3 DNA: TGTGCCAGCAGTGGAAGGTGGGAGATAGATACGCAGTATTTT

V gene: TRBV5-1
clone size: -
J gene: TRBJ2-1
D gene: -
CDR3 protein: CASSLLTGRPNNEQFF
CDR3 DNA: TGCGCCAGCAGCTTGCTCACTGGACGGCCCAATAATGAGCAGTTCTTC

V gene: TRBV29-1
clone size: -
J gene: TRBJ2-3
D gene: -
CDR3 protein: CSVVYRGTDTQYF
CDR3 DNA: TGCAGCGTTGTGTACAGGGGCACAGATACGCAGTATTTT

V gene: TRBV19
clone size: -
J gene: TRBJ2-3
D gene: TRBD2
CDR3 protein: CASSMGLAGPSGTQYF
CDR3 DNA: TGTGCCAGTAGTATGGGACTAGCGGGCCCCAGCGGTACGCAGTATTTT

V gene: TRBV11-2
clone size: -
J gene: TRBJ2-2
D gene: TRBD2
CDR3 protein: CASSPRDSGRTGELFF
CDR3 DNA: TGTGCCAGCAGCCCCAGGGATAGCGGGAGGACCGGGGAGCTGTTTTTT

V gene: TRBV7-8
clone size: -
J gene: TRBJ1-5
D gene: -
CDR3 protein: CASSLAVGNQPQHF
CDR3 DNA: TGTGCCAGCAGCTTAGCGGTGGGTAATCAGCCCCAGCATTTT

V gene: TRBV19
clone size: -
J gene: TRBJ1-2
D gene: -
CDR3 protein: CASSITDVGYTF
CDR3 DNA: TGTGCCAGTAGTATAACAGACGTTGGCTACACCTTC

V gene: TRBV7-2
clone size: -
J gene: TRBJ1-3
D gene: -
CDR3 protein: CASSLGQGRNTIYF
CDR3 DNA: TGTGCCAGCAGCTTAGGCCAGGGGAGAAACACCATATATTTT

V gene: TRBV9
clone size: once
J gene: TRBJ2-3
D gene: -
CDR3 protein: CASSGGLTTDTQYF
CDR3 DNA: TGTGCCAGCAGCGGGGGGCTAACCACAGATACGCAGTATTTT

V gene: TRBV2
clone size: -
J gene: TRBJ2-1
D gene: -
CDR3 protein: CASSPDRNNEQFF
CDR3 DNA: TGTGCCAGCAGTCCGGACCGTAACAATGAGCAGTTCTTC

V gene: TRBV7-2
clone size: -
J gene: TRBJ2-6
D gene: TRBD1
CDR3 protein: CASSSTFRGRGANVLTF
CDR3 DNA: TGTGCCAGCAGCTCAACGTTCAGGGGGCGCGGGGCCAACGTCCTGACTTTC

V gene: TRBV6-5
clone size: -
J gene: TRBJ1-5
D gene: -
CDR3 protein: CASSYSRNQPQHF
CDR3 DNA: TGTGCCAGCAGTTACTCAAGAAATCAGCCCCAGCATTTT

V gene: TRBV5-4
clone size: -
J gene: TRBJ2-7
D gene: -
CDR3 protein: CASSFLGSSYEQYF
CDR3 DNA: TGTGCCAGCAGCTTTCTGGGAAGCTCCTACGAGCAGTACTTC